Listed below are T cell receptor beta chains from one sample, sequenced in a study. Using its own MiXCR run on the multiplex PCR reads, TCRdb lists one record per CDR3 protein. The table lists 1,100 to 1,500 distinct CDR3 sequences, approximately 15% of them singletons. The sample was naive CD4+ T cells sorted from blood. Receptor source: a female donor with breast cancer. Each CDR3 is given with its conserved first and last residue. A D gene is named only where the DNA matches it firmly. Rows give clone size only sometimes, using once, few, many, or a class for an expanded clone.

j_call	clone_size	v_call	d_call	cdr3_nt	cdr3_aa
TRBJ1-2	medium-sized	TRBV12-3/TRBV12-4	NA	TGTGCCAGCAGACGAGGGGTATCCTCCTATGGCTACACCTTC	CASRRGVSSYGYTF
TRBJ1-2	medium-sized	TRBV12-3/TRBV12-4	NA	TGTGCCAGCACCGGACGCCGTGGCTATGGCTACACCTTC	CASTGRRGYGYTF
TRBJ1-2	NA	TRBV12-3/TRBV12-4	NA	TGTGCCAGCACATTCGAGGGCGGCGGCTACACCTTC	CASTFEGGGYTF
TRBJ1-2	medium-sized	TRBV12-3/TRBV12-4	TRBD1	TGTGCCAGCAGTACCGGGACAGGGCTTGGCTACACCTTC	CASSTGTGLGYTF
TRBJ1-2	many	TRBV12-3/TRBV12-4	TRBD1	TGTGCCAGCACAATGACAGGGGAAACTACTAACTATGGCTACACCTTC	CASTMTGETTNYGYTF
TRBJ1-2	NA	TRBV12-3/TRBV12-4	TRBD1	TGTGCCAGCAGTCCGGGACAGGGTGCTGGCTACACCTTC	CASSPGQGAGYTF
TRBJ1-2	medium-sized	TRBV12-3/TRBV12-4	NA	TGTGCCAGCAGTTTAGGGCAAGTCTGCACCTTC	CASSLGQVCTF
TRBJ1-2	medium-sized	TRBV12-3/TRBV12-4	NA	TGTGCCAGCAGTTTACAGGGTGCCTCTTCCTATGGCTACACCTTC	CASSLQGASSYGYTF
TRBJ1-2	medium-sized	TRBV12-3/TRBV12-4	NA	TGTGCCAGCAGTTTACGGCCAGGGGCTTCCTATGGCTACACCTTC	CASSLRPGASYGYTF
TRBJ1-2	NA	TRBV12-3/TRBV12-4	TRBD1	TGTGCCACCTCGGACAGGTTTTATGGCTACACCTTC	CATSDRFYGYTF
TRBJ1-2	large	TRBV12-3/TRBV12-4	NA	TGTGCCAGCAGTGATCCGGGACGGAGCTACTATGGCTACACCTTC	CASSDPGRSYYGYTF
TRBJ1-2	few	TRBV12-3/TRBV12-4	TRBD1	TGTGCCAGCAGTCGGACGACAGGGCGTGGTGGCTACACCTTC	CASSRTTGRGGYTF
TRBJ1-2	medium-sized	TRBV12-3/TRBV12-4	NA	TGTGCCAGCAGTCGGACAGTCCCGTACGATGGCTACACCTTC	CASSRTVPYDGYTF